This T cell receptor (beta chain) derives from a study of cytomegalovirus exposure and HLA in healthy donors (dated by TCRdb to 2015 to 2018). Notes on the research overall: An earlier analysis of roughly 630 of the donors reported roughly 300 Gb of sequence data and some 100 million unique TCR beta sequences from roughly 180 million T cells. An early release covering more than 500 HLA-typed donors comprised roughly 300 gigabases of sequencing data and around 80 million unique TCR sequences. Of the 300 to 500 genotyped donors, approximately 80% were placed in the genetic ancestry cluster associated with self-reported Caucasian donors. The aim of the study was to test whether cataloging public T cell receptors could identify signatures of past pathogen exposure. Using immunosequencing, the study profiled T cell repertoires from 500 to 800 subjects and related those repertoires to cytomegalovirus serostatus. A separate validation cohort of roughly 130 different subjects was used in addition to the approximately 700-subject first cohort. The study combined high-throughput TCR immunosequencing, statistical association of individual TCRs with disease status, and machine learning to predict cytomegalovirus infection status. To study patterns of TCR occurrence, a later analysis re-analyzed previously published TCR beta repertoires from 666 donors and added high-resolution HLA genotyping. Rather than using new phenotypic data, the later analysis identified candidate immune exposures from TCR beta sequences and from how often those sequences occurred across donors. An earlier analysis of approximately 580 of the donors used high-throughput TCR beta sequencing to judge whether each TCR beta V gene segment behaved as functional or pseudogenic. Donor age, sex, ethnicity and CMV serostatus were compiled together with the repertoire data. In a later genetic analysis, genome-wide SNP genotypes for about 55% of the roughly 700 donors were used, and that subset was treated as a discovery cohort. All discovery cohort repertoires had been generated using a single sequencing platform. HLA typing included class I and class II loci at four-digit resolution. The number of typed donors differed by locus: roughly 629-640 for A, B, C, DRB1 and DQB1; 500 to 550 for DQA1; approximately 610 for DPA1; and approximately 450 for DPB1. Roughly 5 DR-DQ haplotypes were handled as single units for association and clustering, since linkage in the cohort was strong. Among roughly 400 genotyped donors of the cohort, an average of about 240,000 unique TCR beta nucleotide sequences was sequenced per donor, of which 15% to 20% were non-productive. The full study reports these points: Immune exposure information for the cohort was limited to CMV serostatus. A few of the identified cytomegalovirus-associated TCR beta chains were confirmed in vitro to be specific for cytomegalovirus antigens. A later analysis found that HLA-associated TCR beta chains were more clonally expanded and had lower generation probabilities than equally common non-associated chains. Because counts were too low, about 15 rarely observed V segments, including chromosome 9 orphons, were left out of the earlier analysis of about 500 of the donors. A later analysis found that TCR association rates varied across HLA loci, with DRB1 alleles showing the most associated TCRs and HLA-C alleles the fewest. In this cohort, only TCR beta chains were sequenced, and detectable features were limited by the absence of alpha or paired-chain data. The study listed 164 TCR beta chains as associated with cytomegalovirus. Because some donors lacked HLA typing at each locus, the association tests relied only on the typed subset. Some IMGT-functional V segments, including TRBV6-2 and TRBV6-3, could not be distinguished by the 87-base-pair reads and were therefore excluded. Most CMV-associated TCR beta chains appeared to be HLA-restricted in a later analysis, and the HLA associations seemed to be driven largely by CMV exposure. Most TCR sequences were observed very rarely across donors, whereas some public TCRs were present in many individuals. The classifier was reported to diagnose cytomegalovirus status with high specificity and sensitivity in both the original cohort and the validation cohort. Several of the top co-occurrence clusters appeared to be linked to parvovirus B19, influenza, CMV and Epstein-Barr virus, according to a later analysis. A cluster of highly shared sequence variants was judged likely to represent a technical artifact of the sequencing pipeline. Correlated functional status among segregating V segments might reflect linkage disequilibrium, but an unknown experimental factor could not be ruled out. A further reported finding was that TCR beta sequences accurately predicted the HLA-A and HLA-B alleles for most subjects in the first cohort. In a later genetic analysis, fewer N-insertions in productive TCRs were reported among donors in an Asian-associated ancestry cluster than the roughly 640-donor mean. An association between a missense DCLRE1C variant and V-gene and J-gene trimming of TCR beta chains was found in a later genetic analysis and replicated in an independent cohort. In an earlier analysis of over 550 of the donors, most TCR beta V segments were observed in productive rearrangements about 87% or about 30% of the time, broadly matching IMGT annotations. Sequencing depth was assumed to be roughly uniform across donors in the presence/absence analyses, though that assumption may not hold. When HLA alleles, especially DR and DQ, strongly co-occurred, TCR associations were difficult to assign to individual alleles. A later analysis associated about 18,000 TCR beta sequences with specific HLA alleles at a false discovery rate of 0.05. The authors suggested that the approach could potentially be generalized to other disease states and immunological phenotypes.

The receptor library was made with the immunoSEQ multiplex PCR assay. The multiplex PCR relied on a mix of 60 forward primers for TCR Vbeta segments and 13 reverse primers for TCR Jbeta segments. Amplification of the CDR3 region of rearranged TCR beta genes was performed with a multiplex PCR assay on genomic DNA. The Illumina HiSeq System was used to sequence the amplified TCR beta libraries as 87-base-pair reads. Per the original workflow: In a later analysis, roughly 80 million unique TCR beta chains were counted across the approximately 620 repertoires, and roughly 10 million of these chains were shared by at least two donors. A nearest-neighbor algorithm error-corrected the raw reads and collapsed the reads into unique sequences, merging closely related sequences to remove PCR and sequencing errors. CDR3 sequences were aligned to IMGT reference sequences to assign V, D and J gene segments. For a sequence to be retained, a match of at least six nucleotides was required to both a V gene segment and a J gene segment. A rearrangement counted as productive if the CDR3 had no stop codons and remained in frame with V and J, and every other rearrangement counted as non-productive. CDR3 was defined according to IMGT convention as the region running from the second conserved V-encoded cysteine to the conserved J-encoded phenylalanine. In an earlier analysis of 587 of the donors, sequences lacking an unambiguous match to a single V gene segment were excluded. In an earlier analysis of a few hundred of the donors, a V segment was called functional when productive rearrangements were above 56.7%, and segregating when the standard deviation between donors exceeded 5%. A statistical classification framework was developed to diagnose cytomegalovirus status using the catalog of TCR beta chain sequences. In a later analysis, TCR nucleotide sequences were compared against IMGT/GENE-DB human TR gene sequences so that V and J genes could be assigned. A later analysis assigned CDR3 sequences and most-parsimonious VDJ recombination scenarios with the TCRdist pipeline. In a later analysis, each TCR beta chain was defined by its CDR3 amino acid sequence together with its V-gene family, and reads lacking a unique V-gene family were excluded. A later analysis removed 500 to 600 highly shared, low-generation-probability nucleotide sequences to deal with suspected cross-contamination and a sequencing artifact. For each public chain, a later analysis derived a clonal expansion index from normalized ranks of inferred template counts within each repertoire. In a later analysis, generation probabilities were computed using a VDJ recombination model fitted to out-of-frame rearrangements, and the results were checked against IGoR. In a later analysis, hypergeometric tests were used to score TCR-TCR, TCR-HLA and TCR-CMV co-occurrence, with a repertoire-size bias correction applied to TCR pairs. In a later analysis, false discovery rates were estimated by permuting HLA or CMV assignments 20 times. A later analysis grouped co-occurring TCRs with DBSCAN, adding TCRdist sequence similarity when clustering within HLA-allele-positive subsets. For co-occurrence clustering, repertoires with fewer than 30,000 or more than 120,000 public chains were excluded, along with five or six repertoires with anomalous nucleotide sharing. Not all clones reach the TCRdb copy of this immuneACCESS table, which keeps in-frame sequences only. Checked studies attribute under half of the gap to unresolved V genes and leave the rest unexplained. D and trimming come from the DNA, and the V and J calls and clone size come from that table. The sample table shows approximately 120,000 clones, and 81% are seen once. 4% of the sample is taken by the ten largest.

The cohort consisted of 666 healthy bone marrow donors. At the time of sampling, every cohort member was nominally healthy, though immune exposures that went unrecorded were likely present. The donor tested CMV seropositive, placing the donor among the 289 seropositive members of the cohort. Every donor gave a peripheral blood sample, and the peripheral blood mononuclear cells from that sample were used for TCR beta sequencing. Genomic DNA extraction from the blood cell samples was performed with the Qiagen DNeasy Blood Extraction Kit. The CDR3 sequence holds 14 residues, the cysteine and phenylalanine included. Just CDR3 DNA is preserved here, 42 bases in frame from base 1. V is cut back by 6 bases and J by 4 bases, with 6 bases in the junction unmatched. In the germline V gene, CDR1 corresponds to MNHEY and CDR2 to SVGAGI. This clone has just one count. Its specific antigen is unknown. The record has no base qualities; no much larger clone is one base away.

This clonotype originated in a man aged 18 to 30 in good health and CMV-seropositive. Sequenced input: PBMCs. The V and J segments used are TRBV6-5 and TRBJ1-2, and TRBD1 matches 9 of the central bases. The DNA is as follows: TGTGCCAGCAGGTGGACAGGGGAAGGCTATGGCTACACCTTC. Its product reads: CASRWTGEGYGYTF.